This TCR beta chain was sequenced in a study of radiation and T cells in renal cell carcinoma. Libraries were prepared by immunoSEQ multiplex PCR; TCRdb keeps only in-frame clonotypes and omits some of them. The sample yields just under 80,000 clones, roughly 85% seen once. Whole-study results and caveats: From baseline, blood top tumor clonotypes peaked at 2 weeks post-radiation.

Trimming stripped 6 bases from V and 5 bases from J, with 19 bases between. Germline V gene lookup returns CDR1 MNHEY and CDR2 SVGAGI. CDR3 length equals 15 residues. The time point was: blood 2 weeks post-SBRT. Treatment denoted: 15 Gy SBRT to primary tumor, nephrectomy 4 weeks later. About this clone itself: Antigen specificity is unknown.

This sequence joins TRBV6-5 and TRBJ1-1; D gene ambiguous. This sample comprised blood, obtained from a patient whose treatment included radiotherapy and nephrectomy. The TCR originated in a woman in her 50s with renal cell carcinoma. The CDR3 DNA follows: TGTGCCAGCAGGACCGAGAGTAACGTCAAGACTGAAGCTTTCTTT. Its translation is CASRTESNVKTEAFF.